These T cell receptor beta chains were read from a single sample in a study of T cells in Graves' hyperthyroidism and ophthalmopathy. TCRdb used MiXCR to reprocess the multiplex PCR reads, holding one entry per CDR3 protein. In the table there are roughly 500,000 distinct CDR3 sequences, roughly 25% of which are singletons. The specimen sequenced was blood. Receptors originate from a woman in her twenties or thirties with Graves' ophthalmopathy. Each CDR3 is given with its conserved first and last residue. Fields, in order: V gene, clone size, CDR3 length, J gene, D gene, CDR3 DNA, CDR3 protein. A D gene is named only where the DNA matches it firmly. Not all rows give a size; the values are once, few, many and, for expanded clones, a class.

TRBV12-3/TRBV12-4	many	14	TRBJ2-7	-	TGTGCCAGCAGTTTAGTGGGTCCTTCTCACGAGCAGTACTTC	CASSLVGPSHEQYF
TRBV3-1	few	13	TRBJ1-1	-	TGTGCCAGCAGCCAAGATGGTAGGTTGGAAGCTTTCTTT	CASSQDGRLEAFF
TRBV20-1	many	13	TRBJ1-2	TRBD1	TGCAGTGCTAGACCCCAGGGGGCAAACGGCTACACCTTC	CSARPQGANGYTF
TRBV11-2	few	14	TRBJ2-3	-	TGTGCCAGCAGCGAACCAGAAATCACAGATACGCAGTATTTT	CASSEPEITDTQYF
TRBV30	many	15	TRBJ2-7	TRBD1	TGTGCCTGGAGTGTAGGTTCAGGGGGCGTCTACGAGCAGTACTTC	CAWSVGSGGVYEQYF
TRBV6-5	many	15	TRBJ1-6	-	TGTGCCAGCACCCCGGTCAGCTCCTATAATTCACCCCTCCACTTT	CASTPVSSYNSPLHF
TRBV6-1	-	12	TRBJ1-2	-	TGTGCCACTACAGGGAGACAAAGAGGCTACACCTTC	CATTGRQRGYTF
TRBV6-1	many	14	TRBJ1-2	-	TGTGCCAGCAGTGAAGAGGTCGGAAGAGGCGGCTACACCTTC	CASSEEVGRGGYTF
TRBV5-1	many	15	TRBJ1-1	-	TGCGCCAGCAGCGTACCTGGCGGGCTGGGAACTGAAGCTTTCTTT	CASSVPGGLGTEAFF
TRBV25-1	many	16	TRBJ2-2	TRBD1	TGTGCCAGCAGTGAAATACTGGGACAGGGGACCGGGGAGCTGTTTTTT	CASSEILGQGTGELFF
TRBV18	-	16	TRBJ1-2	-	TGTGCCAGCTCACCACGGTCAGACAACCTTAACTATGGCTACACCTTC	CASSPRSDNLNYGYTF
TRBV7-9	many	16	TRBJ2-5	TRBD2	TGTGCCAGCAGCCAGAACCTAGCGGGGGAACAAGAGACCCAGTACTTC	CASSQNLAGEQETQYF
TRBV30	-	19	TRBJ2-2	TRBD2	TGTGCCTGGAATTCCCCGGGACTAGCGGGGCCCGGGGACACCGGGGAGCTGTTTTTT	CAWNSPGLAGPGDTGELFF
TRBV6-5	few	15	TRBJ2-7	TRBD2	TGTGCCAGCAGTTCCCGGACTAGCGGGGCCTACGAGCAGTACTTC	CASSSRTSGAYEQYF
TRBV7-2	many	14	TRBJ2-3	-	TGTGCCAGCAGCTGGATGGAAGGAGCAGATACGCAGTATTTT	CASSWMEGADTQYF
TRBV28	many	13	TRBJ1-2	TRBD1	TGTGCCAGCAGTTTACGTCGACAGGGGGAAAACACCTTC	CASSLRRQGENTF
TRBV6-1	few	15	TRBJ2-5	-	TGTGCCAGCAGTGAACTCCAAGGGAACCAAGAGACCCAGTACTTC	CASSELQGNQETQYF
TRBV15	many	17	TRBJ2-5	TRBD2	TGTGCCACCAGCAGAGATAAGGTAGCGGGGGATCAAGAGACCCAGTACTTC	CATSRDKVAGDQETQYF
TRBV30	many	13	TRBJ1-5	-	TGTGCCTGGGAGAAAGATCGTAATCAGCCCCAGCATTTT	CAWEKDRNQPQHF
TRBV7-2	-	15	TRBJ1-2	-	TGTGCCAGCAGCCCACGACTGGGTGAGCGCTATGGCTACACCTTC	CASSPRLGERYGYTF
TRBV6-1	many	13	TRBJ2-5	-	TGTGCCAGCAGTGTAAATGGGCAAGAGACCCAGTACTTC	CASSVNGQETQYF
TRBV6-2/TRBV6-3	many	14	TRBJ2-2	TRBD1	TGTGCCAGCTCGGGACAGACGAACACCGGGGAGCTGTTTTTT	CASSGQTNTGELFF
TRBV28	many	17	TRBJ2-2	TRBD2	TGTGCCAGCAGTCCCCCGTTAGGGAGGGTCGACACCGGGGAGCTGTTTTTT	CASSPPLGRVDTGELFF
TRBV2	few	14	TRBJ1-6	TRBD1	TGTGCCAGCAGTGGGACAGGCACTAATTCACCCCTCCACTTT	CASSGTGTNSPLHF
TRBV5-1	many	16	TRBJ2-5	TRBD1	TGCGCCAGCAGCTTGGGGGGACAGGGCCGTGGGGAGACCCAGTACTTC	CASSLGGQGRGETQYF
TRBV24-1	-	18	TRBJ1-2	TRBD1	TGTGCCACCACGCCCACTCCCGGGACAGAAGAAGGAGCCTATGGCTACACCTTC	CATTPTPGTEEGAYGYTF
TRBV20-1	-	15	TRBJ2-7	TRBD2	TGCAGTGCGCACCCCGGACTAGCGGGGGGCTACGAGCAGTACTTC	CSAHPGLAGGYEQYF
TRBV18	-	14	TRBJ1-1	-	TGTGCCAGCTCGGCCGACATGGTGAACACTGAAGCTTTCTTT	CASSADMVNTEAFF
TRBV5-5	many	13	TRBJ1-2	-	TGTGCCAGCAGCTTGTTGTCGTCCTATGGCTACACCTTC	CASSLLSSYGYTF
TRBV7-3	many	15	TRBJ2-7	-	TGTGCCAGCAGCTTAAACGGGGCAGGGCCCTACGAGCAGTACTTC	CASSLNGAGPYEQYF
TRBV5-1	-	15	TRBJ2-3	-	TGCGCCAGCAGTTGGCGCGGCAGGCCCACAGATACGCAGTATTTT	CASSWRGRPTDTQYF
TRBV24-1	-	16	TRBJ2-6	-	TGTGCCACCAGTGAACCGGACGTCTCTGGGGCCAACGTCCTGACTTTC	CATSEPDVSGANVLTF
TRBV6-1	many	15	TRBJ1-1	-	TGTGCCAGCAGTCCCGAAAAGGGCCCTGTCACTGAAGCTTTCTTT	CASSPEKGPVTEAFF
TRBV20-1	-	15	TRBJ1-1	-	TGCAGTGGTCTCCAAGCGGGACCCATGAACACTGAAGCTTTCTTT	CSGLQAGPMNTEAFF
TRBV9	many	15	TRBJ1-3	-	TGTGCCAGCAGCCCTCTTAGGGACAACGGAAACACCATATATTTT	CASSPLRDNGNTIYF
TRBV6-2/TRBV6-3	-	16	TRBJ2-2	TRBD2	TGTGCCAGCAGTTATGGAAGCGGGGTGATTATCGGGGAGCTGTTTTTT	CASSYGSGVIIGELFF
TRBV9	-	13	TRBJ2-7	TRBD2	TGTGTCAGCAGCGTAGCGGGGGGGTACGAGCAGTACTTC	CVSSVAGGYEQYF
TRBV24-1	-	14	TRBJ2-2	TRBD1	TGTGCCACCAGTGATCCAAGGACAGGCGGGGAGCTGTTTTTT	CATSDPRTGGELFF
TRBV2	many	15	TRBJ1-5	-	TGTGCCAGCAGTGGAAGGACGGGACCTAACCAGCCCCAGCATTTT	CASSGRTGPNQPQHF
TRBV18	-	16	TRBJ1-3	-	TGTGCCAGCTCACCACTCCAGGGTTACTCTGGAAACACCATATATTTT	CASSPLQGYSGNTIYF
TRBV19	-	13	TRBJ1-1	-	TGTGCCAGTAGTATCGGCCAGGACACTGAAGCTTTCTTT	CASSIGQDTEAFF
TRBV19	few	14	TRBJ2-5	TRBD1	TGTGCCAGTAGTGTCACAGGGGCTGGAGAGACCCAGTACTTC	CASSVTGAGETQYF
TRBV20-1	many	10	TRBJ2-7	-	TGCAGTGCTAGCTCCTACGAGCAGTACTTC	CSASSYEQYF
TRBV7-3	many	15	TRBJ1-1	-	TGTGCCAGCAGCTTGGCGTCCGGGGGGCTTACTGAAGCTTTCTTT	CASSLASGGLTEAFF
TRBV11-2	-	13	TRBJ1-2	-	TGTGCCAGCAGCTTATTTTCTGGGGATGGCTACACCTTC	CASSLFSGDGYTF
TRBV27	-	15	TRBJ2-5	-	TGTGCCAGCAGTTTATCCTGGGACCGAAAAGAGACCAAGTACTTC	CASSLSWDRKETKYF
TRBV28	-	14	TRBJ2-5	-	TGTGCCAGCAGTTTATCAGAAGCAATTGAGACCCAGTACTTC	CASSLSEAIETQYF
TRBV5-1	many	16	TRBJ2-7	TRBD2	TGCGCCAGCAGCATAAGTTTAGCGGGGGGGCCTGACGAGCAGTACTTC	CASSISLAGGPDEQYF
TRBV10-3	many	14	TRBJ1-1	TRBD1	TGTGCCATCAGGAGGACAGGGGTGAACACTGAAGCTTTCTTT	CAIRRTGVNTEAFF
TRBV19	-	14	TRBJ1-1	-	TGTGCCAGTAGTATAAAACAGGGGAACACTGAAGCTTTCTTT	CASSIKQGNTEAFF
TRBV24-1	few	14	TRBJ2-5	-	TGTGCCACCGGGTCAGAGAAGTACCAAGAGACCAAGTACTTC	CATGSEKYQETKYF